This T cell receptor (beta chain) was captured by sequencing in a study of immune evolution from preneoplasia to lung adenocarcinoma (dated by TCRdb to the early 2020s). For context, the study as a whole: No AAH lesions showed HLA loss of heterozygosity, compared with 6% to 7.5% of AIS, less than 18% of MIA and less than 35% of ADC lesions. Whole exome sequencing and methylation data from the same cohort of nodules were integrated with the immune data. Sample size was determined by specimen availability and not by a prior power calculation. According to the study, about 100 samples were used for TCR sequencing. The study combined immune gene expression, TCR sequencing and multiplex immunofluorescence to profile immune contexture across lung adenocarcinoma precursors and invasive adenocarcinoma. A total of around 58 patients with pulmonary nodules who underwent surgical resection were included in the overall cohort. The TCR sequencing data were obtained from some 50 patients. Resected precursor lesions (AAH, AIS, MIA) and invasive adenocarcinomas were each compared against paired morphologically normal lung tissue. Class I HLA alleles were inferred from exome data with POLYSOLVER, and allele-specific HLA loss was detected with LOHHLA. What the authors observed across the whole study: Because all patients were from Japan and China, applicability to Western populations was uncertain. Compared with EGFR-mutant or double wild-type lesions, KRAS-mutant nodules had the highest T cell clonality. The findings rested on association rather than direct causation, and larger cohorts with long-term follow-up and longitudinal biopsies were considered necessary. The highest clonality was observed in normal lung, whereas higher T cell density and diversity but lower clonality appeared to be present in later-stage lesions. The highest top T cell clone frequencies were observed in normal lung, and a progressive decrease in top T cell clone frequencies appeared to occur from AAH through AIS, MIA and invasive adenocarcinoma.

TCR beta CDR3 regions were sequenced from DNA using the immunoSEQ hsTCRbeta Kit. In the paper's pipeline: TCR sequencing data were analysed with the ImmunoSEQ Analyzer. T cell clonality was defined as 1 minus Pielou's evenness, calculated on productive rearrangements. The inverse Simpson index, applied to productive templates, was used to measure T cell diversity. T cell density was defined as TCR beta template counts normalized to usable DNA, with usable DNA estimated by amplification and sequencing of housekeeping genes. Two-sided Kruskal-Wallis tests were used to compare TCR metrics between histologic stages. What TCRdb holds here is the immuneACCESS table cut down to in-frame rearrangements. Part of the clones is not present; checked against another copy, under half of the missing clones reflect an unresolved V gene, and the others are unexplained. Clone size and the V and J calls come from that table; the DNA yielded D and trimming. The sample yields some 2,500 clones; around 80% were counted once. The ten most abundant clones make up approximately 5.1% of the sample.

V sheds 4 bases and J sheds 10 bases, leaving 11 bases between their ends. The CDR3 holds 11 amino acids from the cysteine to the phenylalanine. This entry keeps only the CDR3 DNA: 33 bases, framed from base 1. CDR1 and CDR2 (SNHLY, FYNNEI) derive from the germline V gene. As regards this clone: Its antigen specificity is not known. One base away there is no much larger clone; base qualities are not given.

The patients had resection in Japan or China between the mid-2010s and the late 2010s. Histologic diagnosis of each case was confirmed independently by two lung cancer pathologists on H&E slides. For nucleic acid extraction, premalignant or tumor cells were enriched by macro-dissection following pathologic assessment. FFPE tissue was used for DNA isolation with the AllPrep DNA/RNA FFPE Kit. The chain is made from TRBV2 and TRBJ2-7, with the D segment identity uncertain. The sample taken for sequencing was FFPE invasive lung adenocarcinoma tissue. Per the publication, the cell subset or site label means: frankly invasive lung adenocarcinoma (ADC). The TCR was taken from a person aged 55-80 years with invasive lung adenocarcinoma. The nucleotide sequence is TGTGCCAGCAGTGTCCAGAGAACCCAGTACTTC. Its protein product is CASSVQRTQYF.